The 19 T cell receptor delta chains listed next were all sequenced from one sample in a study of γδ T cells in repeated Plasmodium falciparum infection. TCRdb called clones from the multiplex PCR reads again using CATT. The data hold around 50,000 delta-chain clones, with around 1.8% observed a single time. Gammadelta T cells were flow-sorted from PBMC into Vgamma9/Vdelta2+ and Vdelta2-negative populations for bulk analysis. Sequencing was performed on gamma-delta T cells from blood. These receptors were taken from a pool of human donors (malaria-infected and uninfected, not separated).

This clone was picked up many times. TCRdb shows a much larger clone's protein in place of this DNA's translation, and the two differ at residue 18, likely through a read error; the protein shown is translated from the DNA. The rearrangement links TRDV1 to TRDJ1; 9 bases are a match to TRDD2. Germline CDR1 reads TSWWSYY; CDR2 reads QGS. This CDR3 region has 22 residues. CDR3 DNA: TGTGCTCTTGGGGAACTGCATACCACCCGCCTTCCTACTTTCAGTTTTACCGGTAAACTCATCTTT. Amino acid sequence: CALGELHTTRLPTFSFTGKLIF.

This clone was found a few times. The TCRdb protein comes from a much larger clone and disagrees with this DNA's translation at residue 5, likely due to a read error; the protein given here is derived from the DNA. The rearrangement uses TRDV3 and TRDJ1; 9 positions match TRDD3. The trim removed 4 bases at V and 0 bases at J, leaving 27 bases unmatched. CDR3 size: 21 residues. Germline CDR1 and CDR2: TVYSNPD and GDNSRS (reference sequence). In DNA form, the CDR3 reads TGTGCCTCACGGTGCAGGCGGCCTCCAGGGGGATACCTAACGTACACCGATAAACTCATCTTT. It specifies CASRCRRPPGGYLTYTDKLIF.

This clone was counted at least ten times. The protein that TCRdb holds for this DNA derives from a much larger clone and differs from the translated DNA at residue 21, which likely indicates a read error; the protein shown here is translated from the DNA. The gene calls are TRDV3 and TRDJ2; the D call may be TRDD2 or TRDD3 (7 bases each). CDR1 and CDR2 from the germline V gene are TVYSNPD and GDNSRS (reference sequence). The CDR3 runs to 23 residues. CDR3 nucleotide sequence: TGTGCCTTCCGACTAATCAATTTGAGGGGGATTGGCCACTCCTTCCTCCTGGCAGCACAACCCTTCTTT. Translated: CAFRLINLRGIGHSFLLAAQPFF.

This clone has a handful of counts. The protein held in TCRdb is that of a much larger clone and does not match this DNA's translation at residue 17, likely because of a read error; the protein shown is translated from the DNA. The V call is TRDV1, the J call TRDJ1; D gene unclear. The J gene, missing from TCRdb, was assigned here through DNA to germline matching. V was trimmed by 2 bases and J by 6 bases, leaving 34 bases between them. Germline CDR1 and CDR2: TSWWSYY and QGS. This CDR3 comprises 21 residues. The CDR3 sequence: CALGEATFRGVWRGQSHKLIF. CDR3 coding DNA: TGTGCTCTTGGGGAAGCTACGTTTAGAGGGGTTTGGAGGGGCCAAAGCCATAAACTCATCTTT.

In this sample, this clone turned up a few times. The protein given by TCRdb reflects a much larger clone and differs at residue 5 from this DNA's translation, likely from a read error; the protein shown is the DNA's translation. This rearrangement joins TRDV1 to TRDJ2, with TRDD3 matching over 10 bases. Germline V gene data show CDR1 as TSWWSYY and CDR2 as QGS. The V segment lost 3 bases and the J segment 3 bases; nucleotides outside the gene matches: 19. CDR3 length: 21 amino acids. CDR3 sequence reads: CALGDPSRYWGIFPLTAQLFF. As DNA, the CDR3 is TGTGCTCTTGGGGATCCTTCACGCTACTGGGGGATTTTCCCCCTGACAGCACAACTCTTCTTT.

This clone was observed many times. A far larger clone differs by one base, so this is likely a read error. Other DNA sequences from this sample encode an identical CDR3 as well. The chain couples TRDV1 to TRDJ2, with D possibly TRDD3 on 5 matching bases. The germline CDR1 and CDR2 sequences are TSWWSYY and QGS. The CDR3 covers 15 residues. For the CDR3, the DNA is TGCGCTCTTGGGGTCCCGCCCCGGATAGCAGCACAACTCTTCTTT. It codes for CALGVPPRIAAQLFF.

On this clone itself: The protein TCRdb gives is from a much larger clone and does not agree with this DNA's translation at residue 5, likely a read error; the protein shown here comes from the DNA. J is TRDJ1 and V is TRDV1; 11 positions agree with TRDD3. No J gene is reported in TCRdb; it was inferred here by comparing the DNA with germline. Germline lookup yields CDR1 TSWWSYY and CDR2 QGS. The CDR3 covers 20 residues. After removal of 4 bases from V and 0 bases from J, the junction contained 16 bases not matched to a gene. The CDR3 bases are TGTGCTCTTGGGGGATTGGTCTGGGGGATACTCCTCCCTAACACCGATAAACTCATCTTT. It specifies CALGGLVWGILLPNTDKLIF.

By its share, this clone is medium-sized (0.01 to 0.1%). Other DNA sequences from this sample encode an identical CDR3 as well. This chain connects TRDV1 to TRDJ1; 9 bases are shared with TRDD3. With V trimmed by 1 base and J by 4 bases, 22 bases remained unmatched. Germline CDR1 reads TSWWSYY; CDR2 reads QGS. The CDR3 has 21 residues. CDR3 sequence: CALGEHCPYEVGDKSVDKLIF. The CDR3 nucleotides read TGTGCTCTTGGGGAACATTGCCCCTACGAGGTGGGGGATAAATCGGTCGATAAACTCATCTTT.

This clone showed up just a few times. The TCRdb protein, from a much larger clone, departs from this DNA's translation at residue 6, likely by read error; the protein shown derives from the DNA. The chain carries TRDV1 and TRDJ1; D is undetermined. TCRdb carries no J gene annotation; the J gene was assigned here by matching the DNA with germline. Germline V gives CDR1 TSWWSYY, CDR2 QGS. The CDR3 has 12 residues. Trimming left V 2 bases short and J 6 bases short, with 7 bases between. The CDR3 reads CALGESRYKLIF. In DNA form, the CDR3 reads TGTGCTCTTGGGGAATCGCGGTATAAACTCATCTTT.

As concerns this clone: One end of the junction is discordant with germline, which a read error may explain. The genes are TRDV1 and TRDJ2; D possibly corresponds to TRDD3 (7 bases). TCRdb supplies no J gene; here it was assigned by aligning the nucleotide sequence to germline. Germline CDR1 reads TSWWSYY; CDR2 reads QGS. The CDR3 sequence is 18 residues long. The CDR3 loop is CALRELSYPGGLTAQLFF. For the CDR3, the DNA is TGTGCTCTTAGGGAACTCTCCTACCCTGGGGGGTTGACAGCACAACTCTTCTTT.

A note on this clone: TCRdb's listed protein matches a much larger clone and diverges from this DNA's translation at residue 6, likely through a read error; the protein shown comes from the DNA. The chain recombines TRDV3 with TRDJ1; the match to TRDD3 covers 10 bases. TCRdb carries no J gene annotation; the J gene was assigned here by matching the DNA with germline. The CDR3 runs 21 residues. After removal of 3 bases from V and 8 bases from J, the junction contained 33 bases not matched to a gene. Per germline, CDR1 TVYSNPD and CDR2 GDNSRS (reference sequence). The CDR3 sequence: CALKGQTFPFYWGICPGKLIF. The CDR3 region has the DNA TGTGCCTTGAAGGGCCAGACATTCCCCTTCTACTGGGGGATTTGCCCTGGGAAACTCATCTTT.

This clone was seen at least ten times. Since a far larger clone is one base different, this is likely a read error. This specimen includes other DNA sequences encoding the same CDR3. The gene calls are TRDV1 and TRDJ1; D possibly corresponds to TRDD3 (6 bases). Germline V gives CDR1 TSWWSYY, CDR2 QGS. The CDR3 is made up of 23 amino acids. The CDR3 protein is CALGELGSMVGHHSPWGWDKLIF. The CDR3 DNA follows: TGTGCTCTTGGGGAACTAGGCTCTATGGTTGGACACCACTCTCCCTGGGGATGGGATAAACTAATCTTT.

In its sample, this clone was seen a few times. This sequence is one base from a far larger clone and is likely a read error. The identical CDR3 is also encoded by other nucleotide sequences in the sample. This chain links TRDV1 with TRDJ1; TRDD3 matches at 7 bases. This CDR3 is built from 20 residues. Germline V gene data show CDR1 as TSWWSYY and CDR2 as QGS. CDR3 DNA: TGTGCTCTTGGGGCAATACCGGGGGATTTAAAAGGGCGTAAGACCGACAAACTCATCTTT. This codes for CALGAIPGDLKGRKTDKLIF.

This clone was seen more than once but under ten times. TCRdb records a much larger clone's protein for this DNA, with a difference at residue 6 that likely arises from a read error; the protein given is the translation of the DNA. J is TRDJ1 and V is TRDV1; 13 bases map to TRDD3. V dropped 1 base and J dropped 4; count of bases not matched to a gene: 27. In germline, CDR1 is TSWWSYY, CDR2 QGS. The CDR3 totals 24 residues. The DNA of the CDR3 is TGTGCTCTTGGGGAACCCCGCTTGCCTTCCCTAATTACTGGGGGATACGGACTCCACGATAAACTCATCTTT. This sequence encodes CALGEPRLPSLITGGYGLHDKLIF.

About this clone: The protein recorded in TCRdb matches a much larger clone and deviates from this DNA's translation at residue 12, suggesting a read error; the protein here is obtained by translating the DNA. The rearrangement uses TRDV1 and TRDJ1, with D perhaps TRDD3 (7 bases). Assignment of the J gene here rests on matching the DNA to germline, because TCRdb gives none. V was trimmed by 1 base and J by 0 bases, leaving 39 bases between them. The CDR3 spans 25 residues. The germline V gene encodes CDR1 TSWWSYY and CDR2 QGS. The CDR3 loop reads CALGERGLLRDAGGYGHTNTDKLIF. CDR3 sequence (DNA): TGTGCTCTTGGGGAACGAGGGCTCCTACGCGATGCTGGGGGGTACGGGCATACAAACACCGATAAACTCATCTTT.

This clone was detected a few times. TCRdb attributes to this sequence the protein of a much larger clone, which differs from the DNA translation at residue 6; a read error is likely, and the protein displayed is translated from the DNA. This sequence joins TRDV1 and TRDJ4; TRDD3 aligns across 7 bases. Germline assignment: CDR1 TSWWSYY and CDR2 QGS. This CDR3 has 24 amino acids. Losses at the gene ends were 5 bases for V and 1 base for J; bases not matched to a gene: 37. CDR3 sequence (DNA): TGTGCTCTTGGGAAGTCGGTGACCTACTGGGTGTACTGGGGATCCGAAGGCTACGTCAGACCCCTGATCTTT. Residues: CALGKSVTYWVYWGSEGYVRPLIF.

This clone has only a few counts. TCRdb's protein, taken from a much larger clone, differs from this DNA's translation at residue 7, likely owing to a read error; the protein displayed comes from the DNA. V gene TRDV1 combines with J gene TRDJ1; 12 bases map to TRDD3. The J gene was not available in TCRdb and was assigned here by matching the DNA to germline segments. The CDR3 is made up of 23 amino acids. Trimming removed 0 bases from V and 0 bases from J; junction bases left unmatched: 20. Germline V CDR1 and CDR2: TSWWSYY, QGS. The CDR3 DNA sequence: TGTGCTCTTGGGGAACTGGAGCCTTCCTACGACTGGGGGATACAAGGGAACACCGATAAACTCATCTTT. The encoded protein is CALGELEPSYDWGIQGNTDKLIF.

Comment on this clone: A far larger clone is one nucleotide away, so this likely arose from a read error. Additional DNA sequences in this sample encode the identical CDR3. The chain is built from TRDV2 and TRDJ1; 13 bases are a match to TRDD3. In germline, CDR1 is GEAIGNYY, CDR2 EKD. CDR3 length: 19 amino acids. Written as DNA, the CDR3 is TGTGCCTGCGACACCGGCTCCTACTGGGGGATACGAGTCACCGATAAACTCATCTTT. Its translation: CACDTGSYWGIRVTDKLIF.

This clone was seen ten or more times. A read error is likely here: a far larger clone is one base away. The sample carries other DNA sequences with the same CDR3. For the V gene the call is TRDV1; the J gene has no call; the table calls TRDD3, which could not be checked here. CDR1 is TSWWSYY, CDR2 QGS, per germline. This CDR3 region has 17 residues. The CDR3 DNA sequence: TGTGCTCTTGGGGATTCTACGGGGATACGATACAGCGATAAACTCATCTTC. Translation: CALGDSTGIRYSDKLIF.